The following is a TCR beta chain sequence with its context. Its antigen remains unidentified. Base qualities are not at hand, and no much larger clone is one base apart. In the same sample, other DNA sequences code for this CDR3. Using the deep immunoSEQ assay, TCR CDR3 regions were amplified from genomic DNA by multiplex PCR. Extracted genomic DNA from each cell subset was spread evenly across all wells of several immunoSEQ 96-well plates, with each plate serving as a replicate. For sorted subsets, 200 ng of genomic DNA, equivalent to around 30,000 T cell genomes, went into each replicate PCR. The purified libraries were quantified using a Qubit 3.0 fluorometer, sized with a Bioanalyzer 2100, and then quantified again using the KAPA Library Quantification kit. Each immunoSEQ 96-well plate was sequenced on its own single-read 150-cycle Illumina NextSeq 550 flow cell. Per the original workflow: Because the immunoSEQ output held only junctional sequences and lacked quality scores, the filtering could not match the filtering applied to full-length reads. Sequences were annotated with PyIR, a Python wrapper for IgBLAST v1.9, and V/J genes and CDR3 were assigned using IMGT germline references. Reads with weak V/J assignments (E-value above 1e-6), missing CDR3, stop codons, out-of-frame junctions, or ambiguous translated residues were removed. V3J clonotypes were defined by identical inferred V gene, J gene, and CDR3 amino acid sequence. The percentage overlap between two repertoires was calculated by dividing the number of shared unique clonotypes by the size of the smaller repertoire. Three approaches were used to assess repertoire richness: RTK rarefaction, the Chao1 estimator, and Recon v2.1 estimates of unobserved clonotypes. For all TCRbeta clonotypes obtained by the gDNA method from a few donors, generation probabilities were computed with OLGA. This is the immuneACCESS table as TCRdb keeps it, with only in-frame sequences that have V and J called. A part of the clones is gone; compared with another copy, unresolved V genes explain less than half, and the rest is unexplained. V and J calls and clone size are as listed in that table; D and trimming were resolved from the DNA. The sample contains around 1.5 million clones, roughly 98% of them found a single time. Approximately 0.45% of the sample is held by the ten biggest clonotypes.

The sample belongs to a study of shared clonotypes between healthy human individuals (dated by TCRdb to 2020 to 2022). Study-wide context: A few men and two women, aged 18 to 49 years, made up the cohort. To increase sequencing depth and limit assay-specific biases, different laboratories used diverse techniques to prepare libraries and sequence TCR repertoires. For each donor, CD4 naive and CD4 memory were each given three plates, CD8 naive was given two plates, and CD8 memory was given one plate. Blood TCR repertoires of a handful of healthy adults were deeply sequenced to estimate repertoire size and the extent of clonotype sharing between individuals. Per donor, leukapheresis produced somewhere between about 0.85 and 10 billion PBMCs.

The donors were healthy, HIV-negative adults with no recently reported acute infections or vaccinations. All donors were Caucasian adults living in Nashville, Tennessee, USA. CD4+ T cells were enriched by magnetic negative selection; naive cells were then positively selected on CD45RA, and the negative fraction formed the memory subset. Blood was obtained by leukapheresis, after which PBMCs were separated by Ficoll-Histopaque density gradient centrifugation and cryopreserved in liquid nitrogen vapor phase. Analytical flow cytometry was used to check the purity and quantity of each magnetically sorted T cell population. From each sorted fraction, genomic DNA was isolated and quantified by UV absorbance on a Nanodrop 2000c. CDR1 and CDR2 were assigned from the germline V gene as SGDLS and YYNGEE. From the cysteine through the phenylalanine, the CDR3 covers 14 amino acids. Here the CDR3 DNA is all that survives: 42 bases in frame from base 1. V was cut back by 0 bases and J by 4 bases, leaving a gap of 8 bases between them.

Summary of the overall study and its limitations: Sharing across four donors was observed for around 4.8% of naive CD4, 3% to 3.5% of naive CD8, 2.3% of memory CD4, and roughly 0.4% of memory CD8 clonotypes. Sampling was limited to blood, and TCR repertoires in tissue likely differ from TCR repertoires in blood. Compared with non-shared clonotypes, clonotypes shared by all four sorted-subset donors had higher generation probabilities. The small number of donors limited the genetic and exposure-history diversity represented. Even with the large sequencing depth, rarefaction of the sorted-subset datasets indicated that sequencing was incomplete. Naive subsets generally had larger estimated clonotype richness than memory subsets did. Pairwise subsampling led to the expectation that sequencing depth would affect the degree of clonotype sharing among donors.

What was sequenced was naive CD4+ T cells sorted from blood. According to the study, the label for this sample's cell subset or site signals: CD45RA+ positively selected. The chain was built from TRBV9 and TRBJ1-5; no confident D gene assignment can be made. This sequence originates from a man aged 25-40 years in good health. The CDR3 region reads CASSVGQANQPQHF. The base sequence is TGTGCCAGCAGCGTAGGACAAGCTAATCAGCCCCAGCATTTT.